This entry concerns a single T cell receptor beta chain. The data were obtained in a study of blood T cell repertoires in COVID-19. The assay was immunoSEQ multiplex PCR, and TCRdb's table has in-frame clones only and misses some. Of fewer than 500,000 clones in the sample, 70% to 90% are singletons; the top ten hold under 2.5%. Germline loops: CDR1 WNHNN, CDR2 SYGVQD (reference sequence). The ends lost 6 bases at V and 0 bases at J; junction bases unmatched: 2. CDR3 length equals 14 residues. This chain joins TRBV10-1 and TRBJ2-1; TRBD1 aligns across 7 bases. The sample was PBMCs or T cells enriched from blood (not recorded which). The sequence came from a young woman with acute COVID-19. The CDR3 nucleotides read TGCGCCAGCAGCCGGGACAGCTCCTACAATGAGCAGTTCTTC. Its translation: CASSRDSSYNEQFF.